Sequencing of this T cell receptor beta chain was carried out in a study of T cells in Graves' hyperthyroidism and ophthalmopathy. This clonotype has at least ten counts. The antigen remains unidentified. Overall study findings and caveats: Patients with ophthalmopathy were separated from those with stable hyperthyroidism by a 13 V-J model.

This CDR3 contains 13 residues. Germline CDR1 SEHNR, CDR2 FQNEAQ (reference sequence). Trimming took 3 bases from V and 3 from J, leaving 9 bases between them. There were TCR beta CDR3 regions amplified from RNA transcripts. A set of HTBI primers served as the primers for a first-round RT-PCR of the TCR CDR3. TCRdb used MiXCR to reprocess the multiplex PCR reads, holding one entry per CDR3 protein. The data hold fewer than 650,000 distinct CDR3 sequences, with about 15% observed a single time. Thyroid ultrasound and orbital computed tomography, with clinical symptoms and serum thyroxine and TRAb, informed diagnoses.

The V gene is TRBV7-9, the J gene TRBJ2-7, with a possible D match to TRBD2 (5 bases). The sequence was collected from a woman in her thirties or forties with Graves' ophthalmopathy. Sequenced: blood. CDR3 protein: CASSFDDYYEQYF. Here the CDR3 DNA reads TGTGCCAGCAGCTTTGATGACTACTACGAGCAGTACTTC.